There are a few counts of the clone carrying this T cell receptor (beta chain). Its cognate antigen is unknown. V shed 3 bases and J shed 8 bases, with 12 bases lying between them. CDR3 length equals 12 residues. Germline V gene sequence: CDR1 SQVTM, CDR2 ANQGSEA. The data originate from a study of T-cell memory formation after mild COVID-19. About the research overall: TCR clusters largely stayed donor specific. Overall study results and limits: Contracting CD4+ clones lay largely in CM and EM, with CD8+ ones residing in EMRA. Later expanders leaned CD4+, whereas clones that contracted between day 15 and 85 were balanced CD4/CD8.

TCR alpha and TCR beta cDNA libraries carrying sample barcodes and UMIs were produced by 5'RACE using constant-segment primers. TCRdb reprocessed the 5' RACE reads with MiXCR, giving one entry per CDR3 protein. The table lists about 400,000 distinct CDR3 sequences, about a sixth of them singletons. The material sequenced was PBMCs or a T cell subset sorted from them (not recorded which). The source of this sequence is a man between 18 and 35 years old who had mild COVID-19 (a few samples of this study predate the infection). Cell type and time point are not known. J is TRBJ2-3 and V is TRBV29-1, with D possibly called TRBD1 or TRBD2 (6 bases each). The CDR3 spells CSVEGGHGTQYF. DNA of the CDR3: TGCAGCGTTGAGGGGGGCCATGGTACGCAGTATTTT.